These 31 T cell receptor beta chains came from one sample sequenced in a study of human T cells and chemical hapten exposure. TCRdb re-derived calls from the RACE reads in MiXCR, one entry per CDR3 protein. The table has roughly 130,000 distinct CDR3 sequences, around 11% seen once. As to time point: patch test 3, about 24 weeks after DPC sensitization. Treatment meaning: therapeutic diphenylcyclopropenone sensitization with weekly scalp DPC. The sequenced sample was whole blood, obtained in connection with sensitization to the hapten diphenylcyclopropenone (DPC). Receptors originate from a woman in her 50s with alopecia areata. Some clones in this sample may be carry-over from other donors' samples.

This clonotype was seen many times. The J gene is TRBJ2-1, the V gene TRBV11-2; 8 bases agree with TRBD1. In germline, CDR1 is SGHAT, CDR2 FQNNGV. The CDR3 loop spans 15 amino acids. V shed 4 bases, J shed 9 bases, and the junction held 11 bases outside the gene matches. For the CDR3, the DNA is TGTGCCAGCAGCTCCCGACAGGGGATCGACGTTGAGCAGTTCTTC. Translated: CASSSRQGIDVEQFF.

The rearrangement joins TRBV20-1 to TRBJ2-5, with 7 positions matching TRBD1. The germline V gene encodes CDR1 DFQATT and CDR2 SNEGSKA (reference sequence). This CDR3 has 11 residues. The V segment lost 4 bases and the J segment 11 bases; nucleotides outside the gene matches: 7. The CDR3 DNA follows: TGCAGTGCTAACGGACAGGCCCGTCAGTACTTC. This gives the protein CSANGQARQYF.

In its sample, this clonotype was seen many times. CDR3 nucleotides: TGCAGCGCTTTATATACCGGGGAGCTGTTTTTT. Its protein product is CSALYTGELFF. The V gene is TRBV29-1, the J gene TRBJ2-2, with D uncertain. The CDR3 contains 11 residues. The V and J ends lost 7 bases and 5 bases respectively, with 8 bases between them. Germline CDR1 and CDR2: SQVTM and ANQGSEA.

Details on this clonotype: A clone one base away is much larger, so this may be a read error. CDR3: CSVDGRGNYGYTF. Written as DNA, the CDR3 is TGCAGCGTCGACGGCAGGGGGAACTATGGCTACACCTTC. The chain employs TRBV29-1 and TRBJ1-2; 7 positions agree with TRBD1. The CDR3 length is 13 residues. J gave up 2 bases and V 6 bases, and 6 bases lay outside the gene matches. The germline gives CDR1 SQVTM, CDR2 ANQGSEA.

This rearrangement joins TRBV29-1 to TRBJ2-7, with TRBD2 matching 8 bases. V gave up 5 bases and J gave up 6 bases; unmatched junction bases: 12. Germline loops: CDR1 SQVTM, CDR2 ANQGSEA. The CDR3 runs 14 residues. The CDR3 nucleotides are TGCAGCGTTTTTGAACGGGGGGGCCTGTTCGAGCAGTACTTC. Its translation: CSVFERGGLFEQYF.

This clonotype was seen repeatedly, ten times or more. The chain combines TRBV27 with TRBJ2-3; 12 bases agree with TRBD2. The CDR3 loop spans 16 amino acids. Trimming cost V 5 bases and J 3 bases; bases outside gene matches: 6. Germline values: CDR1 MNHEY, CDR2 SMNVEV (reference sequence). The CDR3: CASSPLLAGGTDTQYF. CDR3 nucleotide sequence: TGTGCCAGCAGTCCCTTACTAGCGGGAGGTACAGATACGCAGTATTTT.

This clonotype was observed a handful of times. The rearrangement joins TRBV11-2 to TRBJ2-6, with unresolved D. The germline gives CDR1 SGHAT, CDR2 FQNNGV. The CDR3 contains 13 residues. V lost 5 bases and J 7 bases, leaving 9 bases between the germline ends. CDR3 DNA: TGTGCCAGCAGCCCAGGCGAAGCCAACGTCCTGACTTTC. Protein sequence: CASSPGEANVLTF.

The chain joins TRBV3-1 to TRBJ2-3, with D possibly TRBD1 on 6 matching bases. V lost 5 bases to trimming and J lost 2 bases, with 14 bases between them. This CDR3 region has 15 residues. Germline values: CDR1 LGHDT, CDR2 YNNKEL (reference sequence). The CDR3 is CASSTGTLNTDTQYF. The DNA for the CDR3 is TGTGCCAGCAGCACAGGGACCTTGAACACAGATACGCAGTATTTT.

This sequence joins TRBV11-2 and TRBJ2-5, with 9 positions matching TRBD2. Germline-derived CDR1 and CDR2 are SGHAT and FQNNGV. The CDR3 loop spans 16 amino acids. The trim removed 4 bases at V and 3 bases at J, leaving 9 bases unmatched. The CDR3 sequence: CASSSVRASGEETQYF. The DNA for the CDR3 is TGTGCCAGCAGCTCCGTAAGGGCTAGCGGGGAAGAGACCCAGTACTTC.

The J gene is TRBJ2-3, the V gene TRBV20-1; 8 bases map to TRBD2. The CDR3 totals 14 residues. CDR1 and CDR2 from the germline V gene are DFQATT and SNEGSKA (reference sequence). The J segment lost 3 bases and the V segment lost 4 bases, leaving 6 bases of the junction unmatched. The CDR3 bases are TGCAGTGCTAACGAACGGGGGGGGACAGATACGCAGTATTTT. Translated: CSANERGGTDTQYF.

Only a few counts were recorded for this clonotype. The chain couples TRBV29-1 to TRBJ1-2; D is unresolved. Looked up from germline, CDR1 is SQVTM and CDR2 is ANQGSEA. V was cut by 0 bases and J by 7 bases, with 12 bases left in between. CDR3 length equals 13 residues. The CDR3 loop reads CSVEDHGPSGYTF. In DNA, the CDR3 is TGCAGCGTTGAAGATCACGGACCGAGTGGCTACACCTTC.

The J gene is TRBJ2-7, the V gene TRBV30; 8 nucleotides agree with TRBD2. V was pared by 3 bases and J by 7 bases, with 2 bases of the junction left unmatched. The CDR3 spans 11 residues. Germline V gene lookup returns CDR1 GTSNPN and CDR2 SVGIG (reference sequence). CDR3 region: CAWSIAGEQYF. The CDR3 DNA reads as TGTGCCTGGAGCATAGCGGGGGAGCAGTACTTC.

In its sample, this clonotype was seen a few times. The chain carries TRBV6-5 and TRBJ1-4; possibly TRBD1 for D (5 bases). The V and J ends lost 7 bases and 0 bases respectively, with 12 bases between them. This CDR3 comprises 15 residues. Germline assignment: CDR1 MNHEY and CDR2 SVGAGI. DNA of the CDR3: TGTGCCAGCAAGCCGAGGGGCGCAACTAATGAAAAACTGTTTTTT. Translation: CASKPRGATNEKLFF.

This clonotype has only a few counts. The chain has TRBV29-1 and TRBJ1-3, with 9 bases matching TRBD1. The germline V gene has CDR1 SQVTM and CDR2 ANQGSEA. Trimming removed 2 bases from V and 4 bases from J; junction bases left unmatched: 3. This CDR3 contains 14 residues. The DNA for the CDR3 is TGCAGCGTTGAAATCGGGACAGGGGGAAACACCATATATTTT. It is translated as CSVEIGTGGNTIYF. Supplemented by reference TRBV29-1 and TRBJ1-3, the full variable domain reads SAVISQKPSRDICQRGTSLTIQCQVDSQVTMMFWYRQQPGQSLTLIATANQGSEATYESGFVIDKFPISRPNLTFSTLTVSNMSPEDSSIYLCSVEIGTGGNTIYFGEGSWLTVV.

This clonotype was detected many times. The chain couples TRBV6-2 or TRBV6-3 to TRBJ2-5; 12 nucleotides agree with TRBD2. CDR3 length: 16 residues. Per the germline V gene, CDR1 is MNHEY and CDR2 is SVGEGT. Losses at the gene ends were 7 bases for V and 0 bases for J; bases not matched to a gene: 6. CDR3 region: CASIQRLAGDQETQYF. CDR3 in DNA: TGTGCCAGCATCCAAAGACTAGCGGGGGACCAAGAGACCCAGTACTTC.

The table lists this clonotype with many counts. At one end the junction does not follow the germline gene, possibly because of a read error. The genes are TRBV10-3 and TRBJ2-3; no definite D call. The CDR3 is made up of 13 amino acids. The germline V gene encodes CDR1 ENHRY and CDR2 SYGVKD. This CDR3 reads CAISGSSTDTQYF. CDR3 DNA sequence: TGTGCCATTAGTGGGTCTTCCACAGATACGCAGTATTTT.

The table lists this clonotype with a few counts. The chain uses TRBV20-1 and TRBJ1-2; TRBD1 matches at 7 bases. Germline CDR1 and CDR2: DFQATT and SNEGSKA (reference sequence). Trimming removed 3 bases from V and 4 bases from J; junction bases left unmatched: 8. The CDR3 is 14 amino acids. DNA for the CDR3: TGCAGTGCTAGGAGGACAGGAGACTTCTATGGCTACACCTTC. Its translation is CSARRTGDFYGYTF.

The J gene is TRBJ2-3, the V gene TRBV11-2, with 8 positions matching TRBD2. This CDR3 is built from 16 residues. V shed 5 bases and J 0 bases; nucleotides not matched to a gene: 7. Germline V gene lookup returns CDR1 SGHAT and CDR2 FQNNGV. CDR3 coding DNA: TGTGCCAGCAGCATAGGACTAGCAACTAGCACAGATACGCAGTATTTT. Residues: CASSIGLATSTDTQYF.

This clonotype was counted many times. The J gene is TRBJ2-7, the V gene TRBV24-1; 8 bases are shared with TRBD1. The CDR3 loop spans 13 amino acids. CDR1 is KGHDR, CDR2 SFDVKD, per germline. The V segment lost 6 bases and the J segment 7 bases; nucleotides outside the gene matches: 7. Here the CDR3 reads CATSRLTGGEQYF. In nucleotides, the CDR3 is TGTGCCACCAGTAGACTTACAGGGGGTGAGCAGTACTTC.

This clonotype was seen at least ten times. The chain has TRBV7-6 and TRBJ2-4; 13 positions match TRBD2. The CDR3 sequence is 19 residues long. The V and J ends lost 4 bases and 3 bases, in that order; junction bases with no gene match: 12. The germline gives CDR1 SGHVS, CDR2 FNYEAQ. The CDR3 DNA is TGTGCCAGCAGCTCACCAAGGACTAGCGGGAGTTCGGGCAAAAACATTCAGTACTTC. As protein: CASSSPRTSGSSGKNIQYF.

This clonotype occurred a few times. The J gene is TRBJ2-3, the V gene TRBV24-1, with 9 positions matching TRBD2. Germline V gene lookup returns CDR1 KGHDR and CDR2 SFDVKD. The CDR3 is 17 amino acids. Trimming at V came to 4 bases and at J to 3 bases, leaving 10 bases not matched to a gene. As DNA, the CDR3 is TGTGCCACCAGTGAGACGCGGCTAGCGGGAAGGACAGATACGCAGTATTTT. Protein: CATSETRLAGRTDTQYF.

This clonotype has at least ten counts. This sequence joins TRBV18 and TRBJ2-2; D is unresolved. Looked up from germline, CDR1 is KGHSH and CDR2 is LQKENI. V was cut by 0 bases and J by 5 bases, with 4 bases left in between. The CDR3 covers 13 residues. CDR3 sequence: CASSPPGTGELFF. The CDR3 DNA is TGTGCCAGCTCACCACCGGGGACCGGGGAGCTGTTTTTT. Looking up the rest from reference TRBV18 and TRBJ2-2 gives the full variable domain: NAGVMQNPRHLVRRRGQEARLRCSPMKGHSHVYWYRQLPEEGLKFMVYLQKENIIDESGMPKERFSAEFPKEGPSILRIQQVVRGDSAAYFCASSPPGTGELFFGEGSRLTVL.

CDR3 DNA: TGTGCCAGCAGCGGAGGGTCCGCCGATCAGCCCCAGCATTTT. Protein: CASSGGSADQPQHF. The genes are TRBV6-5 and TRBJ1-5; unclear D gene. This CDR3 is 14 amino acids long. Germline V gene sequence: CDR1 MNHEY, CDR2 SVGAGI. V was cut by 6 bases and J by 5 bases, with 14 bases left in between.

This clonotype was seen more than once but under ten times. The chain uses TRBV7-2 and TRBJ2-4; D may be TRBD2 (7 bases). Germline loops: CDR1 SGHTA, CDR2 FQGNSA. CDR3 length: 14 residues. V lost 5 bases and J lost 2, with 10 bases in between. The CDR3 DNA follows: TGTGCCAGCAGCGGGGGGGCGACCAAAAACATTCAGTACTTC. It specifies CASSGGATKNIQYF.

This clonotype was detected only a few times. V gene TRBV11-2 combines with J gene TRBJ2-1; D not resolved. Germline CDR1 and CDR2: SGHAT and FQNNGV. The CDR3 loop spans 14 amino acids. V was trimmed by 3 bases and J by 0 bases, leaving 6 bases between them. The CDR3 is CASSFYRSYNEQFF. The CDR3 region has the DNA TGTGCCAGCAGCTTCTACCGCTCCTACAATGAGCAGTTCTTC.

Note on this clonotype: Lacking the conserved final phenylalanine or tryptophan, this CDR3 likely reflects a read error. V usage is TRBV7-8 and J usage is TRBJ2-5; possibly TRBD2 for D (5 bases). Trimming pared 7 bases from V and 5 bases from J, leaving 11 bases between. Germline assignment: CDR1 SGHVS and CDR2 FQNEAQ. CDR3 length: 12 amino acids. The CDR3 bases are TGTGCCAGCACCTTCTGGGAGGAGACCCAGTACTAC. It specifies CASTFWEETQYY.

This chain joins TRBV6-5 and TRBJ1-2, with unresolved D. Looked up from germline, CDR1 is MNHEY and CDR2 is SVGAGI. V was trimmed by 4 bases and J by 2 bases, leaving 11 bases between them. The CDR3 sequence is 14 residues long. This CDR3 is CASSSGMENYGYTF. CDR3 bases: TGTGCCAGCAGTTCTGGGATGGAGAACTATGGCTACACCTTC.

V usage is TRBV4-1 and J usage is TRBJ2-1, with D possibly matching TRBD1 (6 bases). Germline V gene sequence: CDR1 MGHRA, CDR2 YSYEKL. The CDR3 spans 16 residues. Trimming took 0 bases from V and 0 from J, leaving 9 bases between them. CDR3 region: CASSQDQGSSYNEQFF. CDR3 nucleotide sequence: TGCGCCAGCAGCCAAGATCAGGGGAGCTCCTACAATGAGCAGTTCTTC.

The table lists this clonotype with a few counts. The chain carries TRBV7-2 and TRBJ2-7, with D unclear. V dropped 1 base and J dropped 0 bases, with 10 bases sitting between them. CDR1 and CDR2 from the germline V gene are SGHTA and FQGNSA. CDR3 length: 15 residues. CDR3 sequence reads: CASSLGPGFSYEQYF. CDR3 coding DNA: TGTGCCAGCAGCTTAGGGCCGGGTTTCTCCTACGAGCAGTACTTC.

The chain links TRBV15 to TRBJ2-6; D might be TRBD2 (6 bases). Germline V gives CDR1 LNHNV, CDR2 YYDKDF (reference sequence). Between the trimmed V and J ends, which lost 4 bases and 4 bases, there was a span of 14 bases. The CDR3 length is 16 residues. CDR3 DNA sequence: TGTGCCACCAGCAAAATGAGGGCGGGAGGGGCCAACGTCCTGACTTTC. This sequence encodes CATSKMRAGGANVLTF.

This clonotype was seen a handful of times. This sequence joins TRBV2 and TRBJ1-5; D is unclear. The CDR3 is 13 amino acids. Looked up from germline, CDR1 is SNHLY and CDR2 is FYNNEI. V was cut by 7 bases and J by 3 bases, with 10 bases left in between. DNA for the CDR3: TGTGCCAGCACCCGGGCCCTCAATCAGCCCCAGCATTTT. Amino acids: CASTRALNQPQHF. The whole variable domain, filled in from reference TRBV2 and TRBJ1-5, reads EPEVTQTPSHQVTQMGQEVILRCVPISNHLYFYWYRQILGQKVEFLVSFYNNEISEKSEIFDDQFSVERPDGSNFTLKIRSTKLEDSAMYFCASTRALNQPQHFGDGTRLSIL.